The TCR beta chain described here comes from a study of CD8+CD57+ T cells in acquired aplastic anemia (dated by TCRdb to the late 2010s). A note on the overall study: On average, sorted CD4+ and CD8+ cells yielded approximately 3 ug of extracted DNA, with a range of about 0.18 to 30 ug. A CD8+CD57+ expansion meant a frequency higher than the mean frequency seen in healthy subjects. Overall results and qualifications from the work: CD8+ Simpson's diversity did not differ significantly between patients and healthy controls (P=0.060). Approximately 27 CD8+ CDR3 sequences were found in both patients and controls but appeared to be highly expressed in patients and within the immunodominant clones of the patients.

This clonotype appeared many times. This receptor's antigen is unknown. No base quality values were provided; no much bigger clone lies one nucleotide off. The germline V gene gives CDR1 as SNHLY and CDR2 as FYNNEI. The CDR3, cysteine through phenylalanine, is 12 amino acids long. The only DNA kept is the CDR3, 36 bases in frame from the first base. At the junction V is shortened by 2 bases and J by 7 bases, with 6 bases in between. Profiling of TCR beta VDJ combinations and CDR3 sequences used genomic DNA as the template. An Illumina HiSeq 2000 was the platform used for TCR repertoire sequencing. Under the source paper's analysis protocol: Repertoires were assessed using TRBV/TRBJ rearrangement plots, CDR3 size and DJ length profiles, and Simpson's diversity index. The most abundant DNA sequence in the deep sequencing data was taken as the immunodominant clone. CDR3 amino acid sequences were checked for sharing between subjects and were compared against published repertoires and the VDJdb database. The public reads were reanalyzed by TCRdb: fastp trimming at Q25, MiXCR alignment, in-frame beta chains only. CDR3 protein duplicates are merged, each entry listing the most common genes and DNA. The V and J calls here are based on TCRdb, not the publication. Counted in this sample were 250,000 to 350,000 distinct CDR3 sequences; 45% to 65% of them appeared once. In total, the top ten clones hold around 1.3% of the sample.

Patients chosen for sequencing had shown expansion of CD8+CD57+ cells by flow cytometry. Severe acquired aplastic anemia was diagnosed in all patients according to International Study of Aplastic Anemia and Agranulocytosis and Camitta criteria. No patient had received any therapy when blood was sampled. The study deep-sequenced TCR repertoires of sorted CD4+ and CD8+ blood T cells from severe aplastic anemia patients and healthy subjects. Patients were enrolled in the USA under clinicaltrials.gov protocols 00001620, 01623167, 00001397, 00071045, 00081523 and 00961064. Ficoll-Paque density gradient centrifugation was used to isolate peripheral blood mononuclear cells. Before DNA extraction, CD4+ and CD8+ T cells were sorted with FACS or magnetic beads.

Recombination connected TRBV2 to TRBJ1-5; the D gene identity is not certain. Sequenced: sorted CD4+, CD8+, or CD8+CD57+ T cells (not recorded which) from PBMCs. This receptor was obtained from a human donor with aplastic anemia. The CDR3 here reads CASSESGQPQHF. The DNA sequence is given as TGTGCCAGCAGTGAATCCGGCCAGCCCCAGCATTTT.